The clone carrying this T cell receptor beta chain appeared once. The sample is drawn from a study of cytomegalovirus exposure and HLA in healthy donors. The germline V gene has CDR1 MGHDK and CDR2 SYGVNS. This CDR3 is built from 14 residues. With 7 bases clipped from V and 4 bases from J, the junction kept 7 bases outside the gene matches. PCR employed 60 Vbeta and 13 Jbeta primers. Original methodology: It was a later analysis that counted roughly 79 million unique TCR beta chains, of which about 10 million were shared. Method: immunoSEQ multiplex PCR; TCRdb's copy keeps in-frame clones and lacks some. V and J calls and clone size are given by that table; D and trimming were obtained from the DNA. Among roughly 250,000 clones listed, roughly two thirds were seen once.

The receptor was isolated from a female donor in good health and CMV-seronegative. The chain carries TRBV25-1 and TRBJ1-2; 9 nucleotides line up with TRBD1. Sequenced material: PBMCs. CDR3 DNA sequence: TGTGCCAGCACCGGGACAGGGAGGGTCTATGGCTACACCTTC. This codes for CASTGTGRVYGYTF.